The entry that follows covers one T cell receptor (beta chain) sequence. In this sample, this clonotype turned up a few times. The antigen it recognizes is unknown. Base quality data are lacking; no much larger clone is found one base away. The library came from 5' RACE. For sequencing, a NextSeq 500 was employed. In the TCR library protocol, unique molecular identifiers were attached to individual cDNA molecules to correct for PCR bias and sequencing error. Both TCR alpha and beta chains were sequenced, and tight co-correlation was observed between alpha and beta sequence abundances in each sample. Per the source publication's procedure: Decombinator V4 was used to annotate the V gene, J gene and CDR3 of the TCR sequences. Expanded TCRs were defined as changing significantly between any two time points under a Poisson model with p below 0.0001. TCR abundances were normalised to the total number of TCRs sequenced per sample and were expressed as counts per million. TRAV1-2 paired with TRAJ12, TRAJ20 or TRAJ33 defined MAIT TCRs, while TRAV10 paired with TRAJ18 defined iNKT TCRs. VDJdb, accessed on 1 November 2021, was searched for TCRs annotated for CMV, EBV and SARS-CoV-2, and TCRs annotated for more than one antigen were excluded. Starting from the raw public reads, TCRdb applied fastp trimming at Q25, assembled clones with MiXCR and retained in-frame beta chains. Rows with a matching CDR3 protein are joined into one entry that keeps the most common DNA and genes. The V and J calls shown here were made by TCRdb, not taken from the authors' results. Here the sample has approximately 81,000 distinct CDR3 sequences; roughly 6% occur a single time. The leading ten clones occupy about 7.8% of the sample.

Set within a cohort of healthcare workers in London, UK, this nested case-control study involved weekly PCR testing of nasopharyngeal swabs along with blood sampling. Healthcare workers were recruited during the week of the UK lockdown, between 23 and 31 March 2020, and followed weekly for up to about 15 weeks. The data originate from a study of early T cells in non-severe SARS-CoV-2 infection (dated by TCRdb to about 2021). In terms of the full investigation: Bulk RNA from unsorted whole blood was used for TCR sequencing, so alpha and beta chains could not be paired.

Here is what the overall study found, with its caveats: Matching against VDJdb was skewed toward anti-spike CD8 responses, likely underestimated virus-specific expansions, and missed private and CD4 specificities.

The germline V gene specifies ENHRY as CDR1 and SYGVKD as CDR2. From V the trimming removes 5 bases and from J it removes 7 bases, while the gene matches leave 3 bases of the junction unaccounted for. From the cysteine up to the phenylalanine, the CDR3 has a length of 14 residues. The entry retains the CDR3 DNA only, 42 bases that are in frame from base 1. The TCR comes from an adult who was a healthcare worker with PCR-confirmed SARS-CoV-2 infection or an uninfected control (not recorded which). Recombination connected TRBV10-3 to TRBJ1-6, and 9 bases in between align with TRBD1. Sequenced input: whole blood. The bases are TGTGCCATCAGTTTTGGACAGGGGAATTCACCCCTCCACTTT. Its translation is CAISFGQGNSPLHF.